These 16 T cell receptor beta chains were all obtained from the same sample, sequenced in a study of T cells after yellow fever vaccination. A single record per CDR3 protein comes from TCRdb applying MiXCR to the 5' RACE reads. Of 620,000 or so distinct CDR3 sequences detected, about 12% appear once; the ten largest clones hold about 15%. The sample in question was PBMCs, obtained on the day of the yellow fever booster vaccination. The receptors come from a man in his thirties or forties who received the YFV17D yellow fever vaccine.

Details on this clonotype: Compared with germline, one end of the junction differs, possibly owing to a read error. The chain joins TRBV20-1 to TRBJ2-1; 14 bases agree with TRBD2. The CDR3 runs 18 residues. CDR1 is DFQATT, CDR2 SNEGSKA, per germline (reference sequence). CDR3 protein: CSARAGTSGRGVYNEQFF. The CDR3 region has the DNA TGCAGTGCCAGAGCCGGGACTAGCGGGAGAGGGGTCTACAATGAGCAGTTCTTC.

The chain uses TRBV23-1 and TRBJ2-7; 7 bases map to TRBD1. TRBV23-1 is classed as an ORF, of uncertain function. The CDR3 totals 12 residues. Trimming removed 8 bases from V and 2 bases from J; junction bases left unmatched: 3. The CDR3 coding sequence is TGCGCCAGCGGGGACAGTCCCTACGAGCAGTACTTC. Its translation is CASGDSPYEQYF.

The genes are TRBV20-1 and TRBJ2-5; TRBD1 aligns across 9 bases. Trimming took 0 bases from V and 5 from J; bases not matched to a gene: 13. The CDR3 totals 17 residues. Per germline, CDR1 DFQATT and CDR2 SNEGSKA (reference sequence). The CDR3 nucleotides read TGCAGTGCTAGAGATTGGAGACAGGGGGTCCAGGTGGAGACCCAGTACTTC. Translation gives CSARDWRQGVQVETQYF.

The chain joins TRBV20-1 to TRBJ1-2, with TRBD1 as a possible D gene (5 bases). The V gene lost 8 bases and the J gene lost 1 base, with 11 bases spanning the gap. The CDR3 sequence is 12 residues long. Germline V gene data show CDR1 as DFQATT and CDR2 as SNEGSKA (reference sequence). The CDR3 here is CSIPRDNYGYTF. The DNA for the CDR3 is TGCAGTATACCCAGGGATAACTATGGCTACACCTTC.

This clonotype has a count of ten or more. One junction end does not reproduce the germline sequence, and a read error may be involved. This chain joins TRBV5-1 and TRBJ2-6; D gene uncertain. The length of the CDR3 is 15 residues. The germline CDR1 and CDR2 sequences are SGHRS and YFSETQ. The DNA for the CDR3 is TGTGCCAGCAGCTTAGTGGGGTCTGGGGCCAACGTCCTGACTTTC. Encoded protein: CASSLVGSGANVLTF.

The rearrangement joins TRBV10-3 to TRBJ1-2; D uncertain. Germline-derived CDR1 and CDR2 are ENHRY and SYGVKD. The CDR3 extends over 17 amino acids. Trimming stripped 0 bases from V and 2 bases from J, with 16 bases between. The CDR3 reads CAISESPSGYTNYGYTF. The CDR3 nucleotides are TGTGCCATCAGTGAGTCACCAAGCGGCTATACGAACTATGGCTACACCTTC.

This clonotype was counted between two and nine times. V is TRBV6-1 and J is TRBJ2-1, with D unresolved. CDR1 is MNHNS, CDR2 SASEGT, per germline. V gave up 8 bases and J gave up 4 bases, with 15 bases separating them. The CDR3 length is 14 residues. CDR3: CASYGENRYNEQFF. CDR3 bases: TGTGCCAGCTATGGGGAAAATCGGTACAATGAGCAGTTCTTC.

This clonotype came up many times. The rearrangement joins TRBV10-3 to TRBJ2-1, with D perhaps TRBD2 (5 bases). V gave up 6 bases and J gave up 3 bases, with 18 bases separating them. The CDR3 loop spans 16 amino acids. Germline CDR1 reads ENHRY; CDR2 reads SYGVKD. The CDR3 DNA reads as TGTGCCATCAGGGACCCGAGGGAGAAGGTCTACAATGAGCAGTTCTTC. Translated: CAIRDPREKVYNEQFF.

This sequence joins TRBV30 and TRBJ2-7; possibly TRBD2 for D (7 bases). The CDR3 length is 15 residues. V was pared by 2 bases and J by 3 bases, with 17 bases between. Germline CDR1 and CDR2: GTSNPN and SVGIG (reference sequence). CDR3 DNA: TGTGCCTGGAGTTCCAAGGGGGGGAGTGTCTACGAGCAGTACTTC. Its translation is CAWSSKGGSVYEQYF.

This clonotype appeared a few times. The chain employs TRBV5-4 and TRBJ2-7, with TRBD2 matching over 7 bases. The CDR3 runs 15 residues. CDR1 is SGHNT, CDR2 YYREEE, per germline (reference sequence). Trimming removed 4 bases from V and 5 bases from J; junction bases left unmatched: 12. The CDR3 sequence: CASSRERGLKDEQYF. The CDR3 nucleotides read TGTGCCAGCAGCAGGGAACGGGGACTAAAAGACGAGCAGTACTTC.

This chain connects TRBV7-2 to TRBJ1-1; D perhaps matches TRBD1 (5 bases). The CDR3 totals 14 residues. Looked up from germline, CDR1 is SGHTA and CDR2 is FQGNSA. The V and J ends lost 6 bases and 6 bases respectively, with 17 bases between them. CDR3 sequence: CASRKDGVGAEAFF. The CDR3 bases are TGTGCCAGCAGAAAAGATGGGGTAGGGGCTGAAGCTTTCTTT. The full variable domain, with the rest looked up from reference TRBV7-2 and TRBJ1-1, is GAGVSQSPSNKVTEKGKDVELRCDPISGHTALYWYRQSLGQGLEFLIYFQGNSAPDKSGLPSDRFSAERTGGSVSTLTIQRTQQEDSAVYLCASRKDGVGAEAFFGQGTRLTVV.

This chain joins TRBV5-1 and TRBJ2-2; the match to TRBD2 covers 12 bases. V dropped 5 bases and J dropped 5; count of bases not matched to a gene: 19. The germline gives CDR1 SGHRS, CDR2 YFSETQ. CDR3 length equals 20 residues. The CDR3 loop is CASRSYGAGTSGSWTGELFF. As DNA, the CDR3 is TGCGCCAGCAGATCATACGGAGCCGGGACTAGCGGGTCGTGGACCGGGGAGCTGTTTTTT.

This chain links TRBV10-3 with TRBJ2-7; 14 bases line up with TRBD2. The CDR3 is 18 amino acids. Germline lookup yields CDR1 ENHRY and CDR2 SYGVKD. With V trimmed by 8 bases and J by 5 bases, 17 bases remained unmatched. DNA for the CDR3: TGTGCCATCTGTTTTACCCCGGGGACTAGCGGGAGTATCGACGAGCAGTACTTC. It specifies CAICFTPGTSGSIDEQYF.

This clonotype was detected ten times or more. This rearrangement joins TRBV23-1 to TRBJ2-3; 9 nucleotides line up with TRBD2. TRBV23-1 is labeled an ORF, and its function is uncertain. Germline trimming cut 6 bases from V and 2 bases from J; bases unmatched to any gene: 9. CDR3 length: 16 amino acids. The CDR3 protein is CASSFGTSRDTDTQYF. The CDR3 DNA sequence: TGCGCCAGCAGCTTCGGGACTAGCCGTGACACAGATACGCAGTATTTT.

The chain uses TRBV25-1 and TRBJ1-2, with D hard to call. The CDR3 runs 15 residues. CDR1 MGHDK and CDR2 SYGVNS come from the germline V gene. With 2 bases removed from V and 4 bases from J, the gap between germline ends came to 14 bases. The CDR3 nucleotides are TGTGCCAGCAGTGAAGAGGGCGACGGCTTCTATGGCTACACCTTC. This translates into CASSEEGDGFYGYTF.

This clonotype was counted only a few times. J is TRBJ2-7 and V is TRBV29-1, with D possibly being TRBD1 or TRBD2 (5 bases each). Germline CDR1 reads SQVTM; CDR2 reads ANQGSEA. The CDR3 extends over 12 amino acids. CDR3 residues: CRVRDGAYEQYF. The DNA for the CDR3 is TGCAGAGTCCGGGACGGTGCCTACGAGCAGTACTTC.